This record looks at one TCR beta chain sequence and its context. The data were obtained in a study of blood T cell repertoires in COVID-19. The wider study: Specimens from acute and convalescent COVID-19 originated in the United States, Italy and Spain.

In the source study's methods: Estimates of nucleated cell counts were drawn from the amplification of reference gene primers. Assay used: immunoSEQ multiplex PCR; TCRdb lists only in-frame clones, some missing. V, J and clone size were drawn from that table, and D and trimming were deduced from the DNA. The table shows around 93,000 clones, with more than 75% occurring only once. Trimming shortened V by 8 bases and J by 1 base, and 8 bases separated the two germline ends. The CDR3 contains 12 residues. Germline-derived CDR1 and CDR2 are KGHSH and LQKENI. The source material was peripheral blood. The rearrangement links TRBV18 to TRBJ2-5; perhaps TRBD1 as D (5 bases). The clonotype comes from an elderly man with acute or convalescent COVID-19. In nucleotides, the CDR3 is TGTGCCAGCCGACAGTCCCAAGAGACCCAGTACTTC. Translating it yields CASRQSQETQYF.